Presented here are 26 T cell receptor beta chains from one specimen sequenced in a study of OX40 agonist ivuxolimab in advanced cancers. Libraries came from the immunoSEQ multiplex PCR assay. TCRdb's version of the immuneACCESS table is confined to in-frame rearrangements and falls short of the full clone set. An unresolved V gene accounts for under half of the shortfall where checked; the remainder is of unknown origin. This sample lists under 15,000 clones; about four fifths were detected once. The top ten clones comprise 28% of the sample. Sample: CD4+ or CD8+ T cells sorted from blood, taken in a trial of the OX40 agonist ivuxolimab. The origin of the receptors is an adult with an advanced solid tumor such as melanoma, head and neck, liver or kidney cancer.

The chain combines TRBV4-1 with TRBJ2-7; D remains ambiguous. The ends were cut back, 1 base at V and 5 bases at J, with 6 bases in the middle. CDR1 is MGHRA and CDR2 is YSYEKL in the germline V gene. The CDR3 sequence is 12 residues long. For the CDR3, the DNA is TGCGCCAGCAGCCAAGGCAGTCACGAGCAGTACTTC. Protein sequence: CASSQGSHEQYF.

This rearrangement joins TRBV28 to TRBJ1-2; D remains unclear. The V end was cut by 2 bases, the J end by 5 bases, with 15 bases between. CDR3 size: 15 residues. Germline V gives CDR1 MDHEN, CDR2 SYDVKM. The DNA of the CDR3 is TGTGCCAGCAGTTTACCGTCAGAGAGATCTTATGGCTACACCTTC. Translating gives CASSLPSERSYGYTF.

This clone was seen more than once but under ten times. V and J are TRBV4-1 and TRBJ1-5, with D possibly being TRBD1 (6 bases). The ends were cut back, 1 base at V and 5 bases at J, with 12 bases in the middle. Looked up from germline, CDR1 is MGHRA and CDR2 is YSYEKL. The CDR3 loop spans 15 amino acids. CDR3 bases: TGCGCCAGCAGCCAAGGCCCCAGGGGCCATCAGCCCCAGCATTTT. Its translation is CASSQGPRGHQPQHF.

The V gene is TRBV4-1, the J gene TRBJ1-6; the match to TRBD1 covers 7 bases. The CDR3 totals 14 residues. CDR1 is MGHRA, CDR2 YSYEKL, per germline. The trim removed 8 bases at V and 10 bases at J, leaving 11 bases unmatched. CDR3 in DNA: TGCGCCAGCTCGACCGGGACAGAACAATCACCCCTCCACTTT. It translates to CASSTGTEQSPLHF.

In this sample, this clone turned up once. The chain is built from TRBV9 and TRBJ2-1; D is uncertain. This CDR3 contains 11 residues. V was cut by 3 bases and J by 7 bases, with 5 bases left in between. From germline, CDR1 is SGDLS and CDR2 YYNGEE. CDR3 sequence reads: CASSEANEQFF. In DNA form, the CDR3 reads TGTGCCAGCAGCGAGGCGAATGAGCAGTTCTTC.

The rearrangement uses TRBV7-9 and TRBJ2-3, with D possibly matching TRBD1 (5 bases). V dropped 4 bases and J dropped 2 bases, with 22 bases sitting between them. Germline CDR1 and CDR2: SEHNR and FQNEAQ (reference sequence). CDR3 length equals 18 residues. The DNA for the CDR3 is TGTGCCAGCAGCTCACCGACCAGGGCTTCCCTTTACACAGATACGCAGTATTTT. Amino acids: CASSSPTRASLYTDTQYF. Together with reference TRBV7-9 and TRBJ2-3, the CDR3 gives the full variable domain: DTGVSQNPRHKITKRGQNVTFRCDPISEHNRLYWYRQTLGQGPEFLTYFQNEAQLEKSRLLSDRFSAERPKGSFSTLEIQRTEQGDSAMYLCASSSPTRASLYTDTQYFGPGTRLTVL.

This chain uses TRBV23-1 with TRBJ1-4; 9 bases match TRBD1. TRBV23-1 is sorted into the ORF group, with uncertain function. This CDR3 is 16 amino acids long. The V and J ends lost 3 bases and 4 bases, in that order; junction bases with no gene match: 6. The CDR3 here is CASSQDRGDSNEKLFF. CDR3 DNA sequence: TGCGCCAGCAGTCAGGACAGGGGCGACAGTAATGAAAAACTGTTTTTT.

The genes are TRBV28 and TRBJ1-1; D may be TRBD1 (6 bases). The germline V and J ends were trimmed by 4 bases and 1 base, with 16 bases remaining between them. Germline CDR1 and CDR2: MDHEN and SYDVKM. There are 16 residues in the CDR3. The CDR3 DNA sequence: TGTGCCAGCAGTTCATACCCCCGGGGGGCGAACACTGAAGCTTTCTTT. Translating gives CASSSYPRGANTEAFF.

The chain recombines TRBV29-1 with TRBJ2-7; D is unclear. The germline V gene has CDR1 SQVTM and CDR2 ANQGSEA. V lost 4 bases and J 4 bases, leaving 14 bases between the germline ends. This CDR3 spans 13 amino acids. The CDR3 reads CSVVRPPRYEQYF. CDR3 sequence (DNA): TGCAGCGTTGTCCGTCCTCCCCGGTACGAGCAGTACTTC.

The V gene is TRBV28, the J gene TRBJ1-2, with D possibly TRBD1 on 5 matching bases. Germline-derived CDR1 and CDR2 are MDHEN and SYDVKM. The CDR3 consists of 13 residues. V lost 6 bases, J lost 7 bases, and 15 bases lay in between. CDR3 DNA sequence: TGTGCCAGCAGGCCAGCCGGGACTGGTGGCTACACCTTC. Translation gives CASRPAGTGGYTF.

The chain recombines TRBV28 with TRBJ1-5; D not certain. Trimming stripped 6 bases from V and 4 bases from J, with 16 bases between. This CDR3 spans 15 amino acids. From germline, CDR1 is MDHEN and CDR2 SYDVKM. DNA of the CDR3: TGTGCCAGCAGGGTAGAAAGGGAGGGAAATCAGCCCCAGCATTTT. Protein: CASRVEREGNQPQHF.

By its share, this clone is medium-sized. In the same sample, other DNA sequences code for this CDR3. The chain employs TRBV7-9 and TRBJ2-7; D not resolved. The CDR3 is made up of 13 amino acids. Trimming left V 3 bases short and J 0 bases short, with 6 bases between. In germline, CDR1 is SEHNR, CDR2 FQNEAQ (reference sequence). The CDR3 loop is CASSLDPSYEQYF. The CDR3 DNA reads as TGTGCCAGCAGCTTGGACCCCTCCTACGAGCAGTACTTC. The whole variable domain, remainder taken from reference TRBV7-9 and TRBJ2-7, is DTGVSQNPRHKITKRGQNVTFRCDPISEHNRLYWYRQTLGQGPEFLTYFQNEAQLEKSRLLSDRFSAERPKGSFSTLEIQRTEQGDSAMYLCASSLDPSYEQYFGPGTRLTVT.

This clone was seen a handful of times. The rearrangement uses TRBV6-1 and TRBJ2-7; D unclear. Deletions cut 6 bases from V and 6 bases from J, with 12 bases between. CDR3 length equals 12 residues. Germline CDR1 MNHNS, CDR2 SASEGT. This CDR3 reads CASRSGWVEQYF. The CDR3 DNA sequence: TGTGCCAGCAGAAGTGGTTGGGTCGAGCAGTACTTC.

The chain joins TRBV2 to TRBJ2-7, with D unclear. V lost 6 bases to trimming and J lost 5 bases, with 20 bases between them. There are 15 residues in the CDR3. CDR1 and CDR2 from the germline V gene are SNHLY and FYNNEI. The CDR3 here is CASSPTGGMVNEQYF. CDR3 nucleotides: TGTGCCAGCAGCCCGACCGGTGGCATGGTGAACGAGCAGTACTTC.

In this sample, this clone turned up a few times. This rearrangement joins TRBV19 to TRBJ1-5; possibly TRBD1 for D (5 bases). The ends were cut back, 6 bases at V and 5 bases at J, with 17 bases in the middle. CDR3 length: 15 residues. The germline V gene has CDR1 LNHDA and CDR2 SQIVND (reference sequence). The CDR3 DNA follows: TGTGCCAGTAGGGAACCAGGGAGGAGGGATCAGCCCCAGCATTTT. Translating it yields CASREPGRRDQPQHF.

The gene calls are TRBV6-1 and TRBJ1-2; TRBD1 agrees at 7 bases. The germline V gene has CDR1 MNHNS and CDR2 SASEGT. The ends lost 3 bases at V and 1 base at J; junction bases unmatched: 11. The CDR3 is 17 residues long. The DNA for the CDR3 is TGTGCCAGCAGTGACGCGGGACAGAACAGCCTTAACTATGGCTACACCTTC. Encoded protein: CASSDAGQNSLNYGYTF.

The chain recombines TRBV10-3 with TRBJ1-2; 9 bases line up with TRBD1. V was clipped by 6 bases and J by 2 bases; unmatched bases: 10. Germline values: CDR1 ENHRY, CDR2 SYGVKD. This CDR3 region has 16 residues. CDR3 amino acids: CAIRYTTGGGNYGYTF. CDR3 in DNA: TGTGCCATCAGATATACGACAGGGGGAGGAAACTATGGCTACACCTTC.

V and J are TRBV19 and TRBJ2-7; 11 bases fit TRBD2. Per the germline V gene, CDR1 is LNHDA and CDR2 is SQIVND (reference sequence). The CDR3 runs to 15 residues. V trimming: 5 bases; J trimming: 2 bases; junction bases outside the gene matches: 5. The CDR3 sequence is CASSVGLAGAYEQYF. The DNA of the CDR3 is TGTGCCAGTAGTGTTGGACTAGCGGGCGCCTACGAGCAGTACTTC.

The chain employs TRBV4-1 and TRBJ1-5, with D uncertain. This CDR3 has 18 residues. V lost 1 base, J lost 0 bases, and 16 bases lay in between. Germline-derived CDR1 and CDR2 are MGHRA and YSYEKL. The CDR3 region is CASSQVALHQHSNQPQHF. In DNA, the CDR3 is TGCGCCAGCAGCCAAGTAGCTCTACACCAACATAGCAATCAGCCCCAGCATTTT.

The chain has TRBV27 and TRBJ2-5, with D possibly being TRBD1 or TRBD2 (5 bases each). This CDR3 spans 14 amino acids. V gave up 6 bases and J gave up 3 bases, with 14 bases separating them. Germline CDR1 is MNHEY and CDR2 is SMNVEV (reference sequence). The CDR3 here is CASSWGPGEETQYF. CDR3 nucleotide sequence: TGTGCCAGCAGCTGGGGACCCGGGGAAGAGACCCAGTACTTC.

This clone was seen a few times. V is TRBV5-1 and J is TRBJ2-7; 7 nucleotides match TRBD1. Per germline, CDR1 SGHRS and CDR2 YFSETQ. The CDR3 has 13 residues. V was pared by 2 bases and J by 6 bases, with 5 bases of the junction left unmatched. CDR3 region: CASSFGTVPEQYF. Here the CDR3 DNA reads TGCGCCAGCAGCTTCGGGACAGTTCCCGAGCAGTACTTC.

This rearrangement joins TRBV19 to TRBJ1-1; the D is unclear. The CDR3 runs 13 residues. V lost 3 bases, J lost 2 bases, and 7 bases lay in between. Per the germline V gene, CDR1 is LNHDA and CDR2 is SQIVND (reference sequence). This chain's CDR3 is CASSISVNTEAFF. CDR3 DNA: TGTGCCAGTAGTATTTCGGTAAACACTGAAGCTTTCTTT.

The chain links TRBV4-2 to TRBJ2-7; 15 bases map to TRBD2. The CDR3 is 20 amino acids. Germline V CDR1 and CDR2: LGHNA, YNFKEQ. Trimming at V came to 6 bases and at J to 2 bases, leaving 17 bases not matched to a gene. The CDR3 sequence is CASSPLWTSGRAGEPYEQYF. CDR3 DNA sequence: TGTGCCAGCAGTCCTCTATGGACTAGCGGGAGGGCAGGGGAACCCTACGAGCAGTACTTC.

This clone was found a few times. The chain has TRBV7-9 and TRBJ1-4, with a possible D match to TRBD1 (5 bases). The CDR3 loop spans 14 amino acids. V lost 5 bases and J lost 11, with 18 bases in between. Germline V gene sequence: CDR1 SEHNR, CDR2 FQNEAQ (reference sequence). The CDR3 DNA follows: TGTGCCAGCAGCCCACCCAGCGGGGCTGGGAAACTGTTTTTT. The encoded protein is CASSPPSGAGKLFF.

The chain carries TRBV6-5 and TRBJ2-5, with TRBD2 matching 13 bases. After removal of 3 bases from V and 5 bases from J, the junction contained 3 bases not matched to a gene. The CDR3 is made up of 15 amino acids. Germline V gene sequence: CDR1 MNHEY, CDR2 SVGAGI. CDR3 amino acids: CASSYGLAGVETQYF. CDR3 nucleotides: TGTGCCAGCAGTTATGGACTAGCGGGAGTGGAGACCCAGTACTTC.

The chain couples TRBV14 to TRBJ1-2; tentatively, D is TRBD1 (6 bases). In germline, CDR1 is SGHDN, CDR2 FVKESK. The length of the CDR3 is 16 residues. Trimming took off 4 bases at V and 7 bases at J, with 22 bases between the two ends. CDR3 nucleotides: TGTGCCAGCAGCCTATCCCGGGATTGGGGGCGCAGTGGCTACACCTTC. Amino acid sequence: CASSLSRDWGRSGYTF.